This T cell receptor beta chain was identified in a study of shared clonotypes between healthy human individuals (dated by TCRdb to about 2020). About the full investigation: The cohort comprised a couple of women and a few men aged 18 to 49 years. Per donor, three plates each were used for CD4 naive and CD4 memory, two for CD8 naive, and one for CD8 memory. To estimate repertoire size and how much clonotype sharing occurs between individuals, the study deeply sequenced the blood TCR repertoires of several healthy adults. To increase sequencing depth and limit assay-specific biases, different laboratories used diverse techniques to prepare libraries and sequence TCR repertoires. Between about 0.85 and 8.9 billion PBMCs per donor were obtained by leukapheresis. Broad study findings and their caveats: Estimated clonotype richness was generally larger for naive than for memory subsets. When a handful of donors were compared, the shared fraction of clonotypes was about 5.5% for naive CD4, about 4% for naive CD8, more than 2% for memory CD4, and 0.35% to 0.4% for memory CD8. The genetic and exposure-history diversity represented was limited by the small number of donors. Sampling was restricted to blood, and TCR repertoires in tissue are likely to differ from TCR repertoires in blood. Incomplete sequencing was indicated by rarefaction of sorted-subset datasets, despite the large sequencing depth. Compared with non-shared clonotypes, the clonotypes found in all four sorted-subset donors had higher generation probabilities. Based on pairwise subsampling, the degree of clonotype sharing among donors was expected to be affected by sequencing depth.

In the case of this clone: Which antigen it targets is not known. Qualities for individual bases were not recorded, and no much larger clone is one base off.

TCR CDR3 regions were amplified from genomic DNA by multiplex PCR using the deep immunoSEQ assay. Extracted genomic DNA from each cell subset was distributed evenly across all wells of several immunoSEQ 96-well plates, and each plate was treated as a replicate. For sorted subsets, each replicate PCR was loaded with 200 to 250 ng genomic DNA, equivalent to 30,000 to 35,000 T cell genomes. Purified libraries were measured with a Qubit 3.0 fluorometer, size-checked on a Bioanalyzer 2100, and measured again with the KAPA Library Quantification kit. Each immunoSEQ 96-well plate was sequenced on its own single-read 150-cycle Illumina NextSeq 550 flow cell. Per the source publication's procedure: Because the immunoSEQ output included only junctional sequences and no quality scores, the filtering could not be the same as the filtering used for full-length reads. To assign V/J genes and CDR3, sequences were annotated against IMGT germline references using PyIR, a Python wrapper for IgBLAST v1.9. Reads were filtered out if the reads had weak V/J assignments (E-value above 1e-6), no CDR3, stop codons, out-of-frame junctions, or ambiguous translated residues. V3J clonotypes were defined as sequences sharing an identical inferred V gene, J gene, and CDR3 amino acid sequence. Percentage overlap between repertoires was computed as shared unique clonotypes divided by the size of the smaller repertoire. Three approaches were used to assess repertoire richness: RTK rarefaction, the Chao1 estimator, and Recon v2.1 estimates of unobserved clonotypes. For all TCRbeta clonotypes obtained by the gDNA method from a handful of donors, generation probabilities were computed with OLGA. The table comes from immuneACCESS by way of TCRdb, which keeps in-frame sequences with V and J called. Part of the clones is missing from these tables; in studies checked, under half for an unresolved V gene and the rest for unknown reasons. V, J and clone size are taken as reported in that table, and D and trimming were inferred from the DNA itself. Within this sample are some 2,500,000 clones, with over 85% of them counted one time only. The top ten constitute 0.36% of the sample.

Healthy HIV-negative adults with no recently reported acute infections or vaccinations were included as donors. Every donor was a Caucasian adult living in Nashville, Tennessee, USA. Magnetic negative selection was used to enrich CD4+ T cells, after which naive cells were positively selected on CD45RA and the negative fraction became the memory subset. After blood collection by leukapheresis, PBMCs were isolated using Ficoll-Histopaque density gradient centrifugation and then cryopreserved in the vapor phase of liquid nitrogen. Analytical flow cytometry was used to check the purity and quantity of each magnetically sorted T cell population. Each sorted fraction had its genomic DNA isolated and then quantified by UV absorbance on a Nanodrop 2000c. CDR1 KGHSH and CDR2 LQKENI are derived from the germline V gene. Including cysteine and phenylalanine, the CDR3 has 17 amino acids. Kept here is only the CDR3 DNA, which spans 51 bases and is read in frame from base 1. V drops 1 base and J drops 5 bases, leaving 20 bases in between.

Sequenced sample: naive CD4+ T cells from PBMCs. Explained via the paper, the cell subset or site label denotes: CD45RA+ positively selected. This chain is built from TRBV18 and TRBJ2-5; a tentative D match to TRBD2 spans 10 bases. The TCR comes from a man younger than 35 in good health. Some clones in this sample may be carry-over from other donors' samples. The DNA reads TGTGCCAGCTCACCACGGATACTAGCGGGACAGGGCGAGACCCAGTACTTC. Its protein is CASSPRILAGQGETQYF.